This TCR beta chain was recorded in a study of T cell responses to AZD1222 COVID-19 vaccine. Produced via immunoSEQ multiplex PCR; TCRdb's table is partial and in-frame only. The sample includes about 150,000 clones, 85% to 95% of them seen just once. Sequencing was performed on peripheral blood, taken on day 0 of AZD1222 vaccination. This clonotype was obtained from an adult in good health.

CDR3: CASSLWGGGSENEQFF. For the CDR3, the DNA is TGTGCCAGCAGTTTATGGGGAGGCGGGAGCGAGAATGAGCAGTTCTTC. This sequence joins TRBV28 and TRBJ2-1; 7 positions match TRBD2. Germline V gene lookup returns CDR1 MDHEN and CDR2 SYDVKM. The CDR3 extends over 16 amino acids. The junction had 9 bases not matched to a gene; V was cut back by 0 bases and J by 7 bases. The complete variable domain, with remaining parts taken from reference TRBV28 and TRBJ2-1, reads DVKVTQSSRYLVKRTGEKVFLECVQDMDHENMFWYRQDPGLGLRLIYFSYDVKMKEKGDIPEGYSVSREKKERFSLILESASTNQTSMYLCASSLWGGGSENEQFFGPGTRLTVL.